This TCR beta chain was obtained from a study of cytomegalovirus exposure and HLA in healthy donors (TCRdb year 2017). Regarding the complete study: An earlier analysis of about 560 of the donors reported 276 Gb of sequence data and some 110 million unique TCR beta sequences obtained from about 179 million T cells. Donor age, sex, ethnicity and CMV serostatus were compiled together with the repertoire data. The study was designed to test whether signatures of past pathogen exposure could be identified by cataloging public T cell receptors. Genome-wide SNP genotypes for about 60% of the roughly 700 donors were used in a later genetic analysis, which treated that subset as a discovery cohort. A separate validation cohort of over a hundred different subjects was used in addition to the approximately 640-subject first cohort. A later analysis re-analyzed previously published TCR beta repertoires from 550 to 700 donors and added high-resolution HLA genotyping to study TCR occurrence patterns. Typing coverage differed by locus: A, B, C, DRB1 and DQB1 were typed in roughly 620-630 donors, DQA1 in about 560, DPA1 in 600 to 610, and DPB1 in 450 to 490. To predict cytomegalovirus infection status, the study brought together high-throughput TCR immunosequencing, statistical association of individual TCRs with disease status, and machine learning. Of the 300 to 400 genotyped donors, approximately 83% fell in the genetic ancestry cluster associated with self-reported Caucasian donors. Using immunosequencing, the study profiled T cell repertoires from about 650 subjects and related those repertoires to cytomegalovirus serostatus. Rather than using new phenotypic data, the later analysis identified candidate immune exposures from TCR beta sequences and from how often those sequences occurred across donors. On average, around 240,000 unique TCR beta nucleotide sequences were sequenced per donor among several hundred genotyped donors of the cohort, with roughly 18% of those sequences being non-productive. Five DR-DQ haplotypes were treated as single units for association and clustering because of strong linkage in the cohort. To decide whether each TCR beta V gene segment behaved as functional or pseudogenic, an earlier analysis of some 540 of the donors relied on high-throughput TCR beta sequencing. Approximately 300 gigabases of sequencing data and approximately 92 million unique TCR sequences made up an early release that covered 500 to 700 HLA-typed donors. HLA typing covered class I and class II loci at four-digit resolution. Every discovery cohort repertoire had been produced on one sequencing platform.

Study-wide findings and limitations: Compared with the 666-donor mean, donors in an Asian-associated ancestry cluster had fewer N-insertions in productive TCRs, according to a later genetic analysis. While some public TCRs were present in many individuals, most TCR sequences turned up only very rarely across donors. V-gene and J-gene trimming of TCR beta chains was associated with a missense DCLRE1C variant in a later genetic analysis, and the association was replicated in an independent cohort. In a later analysis, the rate of TCR association differed among HLA loci, with DRB1 alleles having the most associated TCRs and HLA-C alleles having the fewest. A later analysis associated around 16,000 TCR beta sequences with specific HLA alleles at a false discovery rate of 0.05. Assigning TCR associations to individual alleles was difficult when HLA alleles, especially DR and DQ, strongly co-occurred. Some IMGT-functional V segments, including TRBV6-2 and TRBV6-3, could not be told apart with the 87-base-pair reads, so those segments were excluded. According to the authors, the approach could potentially be generalized to other disease states and immunological phenotypes. Because HLA typing was unavailable for some donors at each locus, only the typed subset was used in association tests. A further reported finding was that TCR beta sequences accurately predicted the HLA-A and HLA-B alleles for most subjects in the first cohort. In an earlier analysis of some 540 of the donors, most TCR beta V segments appeared in productive rearrangements about 87% or about 30% of the time, broadly matching IMGT annotations. Because counts were too low, about 18 rarely observed V segments, including chromosome 9 orphons, were excluded from the earlier analysis of 587 of the donors. Linkage disequilibrium might explain the correlated functional status among segregating V segments, but an unknown experimental factor could not be ruled out. The only immune exposure information available for the cohort was CMV serostatus. In vitro tests confirmed that a few of the cytomegalovirus-associated TCR beta chains recognize cytomegalovirus antigens. In a later analysis, HLA-associated TCR beta chains showed more clonal expansion and lower generation probabilities than non-associated chains that were equally common. The classifier was reported to diagnose cytomegalovirus status with high specificity and sensitivity in both the original cohort and the validation cohort. A later analysis found that most CMV-associated TCR beta chains appeared HLA-restricted, with HLA associations seemingly driven largely by CMV exposure. In the study, about 150 TCR beta chains were listed as associated with cytomegalovirus. This cohort had only TCR beta chains sequenced, and the lack of alpha or paired-chain data limited which features could be detected. A later analysis reported that several top co-occurrence clusters appeared linked to parvovirus B19, influenza, CMV and Epstein-Barr virus. Roughly uniform sequencing depth across donors was assumed in presence/absence analyses, although this assumption may not hold. A group of highly shared sequence variants was considered likely to be a technical artifact of the sequencing pipeline.

The cohort was made up of about 670 healthy bone marrow donors. Cohort members were all nominally healthy when sampled, although unrecorded immune exposures were likely present. The donor was CMV seropositive and belonged to the group of 250 to 300 seropositive cohort members. Every donor gave a peripheral blood sample, and the peripheral blood mononuclear cells from that sample were used for TCR beta sequencing. Genomic DNA was extracted from the blood cell samples with the Qiagen DNeasy Blood Extraction Kit. Library preparation employed the immunoSEQ multiplex PCR assay. For the multiplex PCR, a mixture combining 60 forward primers for TCR Vbeta segments and 13 reverse primers for TCR Jbeta segments was used. The CDR3 region of rearranged TCR beta genes was amplified from genomic DNA by a multiplex PCR assay. On the Illumina HiSeq System, the amplified TCR beta libraries were sequenced as 87-base-pair reads. In the authors' own workflow: Across the 670 or so repertoires, a later analysis counted around 80 million unique TCR beta chains, around 10 million of which were shared by at least two donors. To remove PCR and sequencing errors, raw reads were error-corrected and collapsed into unique sequences using a nearest-neighbor algorithm that merged closely related sequences. V, D and J gene segments were assigned by aligning CDR3 sequences to IMGT reference sequences. Each retained sequence needed at least a six-nucleotide match to both a V gene segment and a J gene segment. A rearrangement was called productive if the CDR3 had no stop codons and remained in frame with V and J, and every other rearrangement was called non-productive. CDR3 was defined according to IMGT convention as the region running from the second conserved V-encoded cysteine to the conserved J-encoded phenylalanine. In an earlier analysis of 550 to 650 of the donors, sequences lacking an unambiguous match to a single V gene segment were excluded. In an earlier analysis of some 590 of the donors, a V segment was called functional when productive rearrangements were above 56.7%, and segregating when the standard deviation between donors exceeded 5%. A statistical classification framework was developed to diagnose cytomegalovirus status using the catalog of TCR beta chain sequences. In a later analysis, V and J genes were assigned by comparing TCR nucleotide sequences against IMGT/GENE-DB human TR gene sequences. The TCRdist pipeline was used in a later analysis to assign CDR3 sequences and most-parsimonious VDJ recombination scenarios. In a later analysis, every TCR beta chain was defined by the combination of its CDR3 amino acid sequence and its V-gene family, and reads without a unique V-gene family were dropped. As a way to deal with suspected cross-contamination and a sequencing artifact, a later analysis dropped nearly 600 nucleotide sequences that were highly shared and had low generation probability. A later analysis calculated a clonal expansion index for each public chain from normalized within-repertoire ranks of inferred template counts. In a later analysis, generation probabilities were computed using a VDJ recombination model fitted to out-of-frame rearrangements, and the results were checked against IGoR. Hypergeometric tests were used in a later analysis to score TCR-TCR, TCR-HLA and TCR-CMV co-occurrence, with a repertoire-size bias correction applied to the TCR pairs. In a later analysis, false discovery rates were estimated by permuting HLA or CMV assignments 20 times. In a later analysis, co-occurring TCRs were grouped using DBSCAN, with TCRdist sequence similarity added in when clustering inside HLA-allele-positive subsets. Co-occurrence clustering excluded repertoires with fewer than 30,000 or more than 120,000 public chains, plus five with anomalous nucleotide sharing. The immuneACCESS repertoire file appears here via TCRdb, limited to in-frame rearrangements. These files lack a portion of the clones; in checked studies, under half of the deficit traces to unresolved V genes, and the cause of the others is not known. The D gene and trimming were derived from the DNA, and the V and J assignments and clone size from that table. This sample holds some 170,000 clones; approximately 80% were observed only once. About 7% of the sample belongs to the ten largest clones.

CDR1 is given as MDHEN and CDR2 as SYDVKM, both from the germline V gene. Including cysteine and phenylalanine, the CDR3 has 16 amino acids. Just the 48-base CDR3 DNA is kept, in frame starting at base 1. V loses 2 bases, J loses 2 bases, and the germline ends lie 12 bases apart. Details on this clone: There is no known antigen for this receptor. Base-call qualities are not available, and no considerably larger clone is one nucleotide away.

The clonotype was recovered from a woman aged 30 to 39 in good health and CMV-seropositive. This sequence uses TRBV28 and TRBJ1-4; the D gene is possibly TRBD1, with 5 bases matching. Sample: PBMCs. The DNA sequence is given as TGTGCCAGCAGTTTAGTGGGGGGGTCCACTAATGAAAAACTGTTTTTT. Its coded protein is CASSLVGGSTNEKLFF.